The TCR beta chain described here comes from a study of blood T cells in healthy people across ages. Together with a sample-barcoded 5' primer, a J-beta primer mix was included in a second PCR lasting about 6 to 11 cycles. TCRdb reprocessed the 5' RACE reads via MiXCR and lists one record per CDR3 protein. Of hundreds of thousands of distinct CDR3 sequences listed, about a fifth are singletons. CDR3 size: 13 residues. Germline assignment: CDR1 MNHEY and CDR2 SVGEGT. The clonotype was recovered from a man aged 65-85 years in good health. The sample consisted of blood. The rearrangement uses TRBV6-2 or TRBV6-3 and TRBJ2-5; 9 bases fit TRBD2. Gene TRBJ2-1 matches the end of the DNA better, so the J call may be wrong. CDR3 amino acids: CASRGGGENEQFF. CDR3 bases: TGTGCCAGCAGGGGCGGGGGGGAAAATGAGCAGTTCTTC.